This TCR beta chain stems from a study of shared clonotypes between healthy human individuals. At the level of the study: Donors, aged 18 to 49, were a couple of women and three men.

The germline V gene encodes CDR1 ENHRY and CDR2 SYGVKD. Deletions cut 0 bases from V and 8 bases from J, with 4 bases between. This CDR3 spans 11 amino acids. Assay: immunoSEQ multiplex PCR; the TCRdb copy retains only in-frame clones and omits some. In the table there are a few million clones, roughly 95% of which are singletons. Concerning this clone itself: Its target is unknown.

Study results and limitations: Clonotype sharing among donors was thought likely to change with sequencing depth.

This clonotype originated in a man between 18 and 29 years old in good health. Sequences were obtained from naive CD4+ T cells sorted from blood. The subset here: CD45RA+ positively selected. The V call is TRBV10-3, the J call TRBJ1-2; D is unresolved. The CDR3: CAISESMGYTF. CDR3 DNA sequence: TGTGCCATCAGTGAGTCCATGGGCTACACCTTC.